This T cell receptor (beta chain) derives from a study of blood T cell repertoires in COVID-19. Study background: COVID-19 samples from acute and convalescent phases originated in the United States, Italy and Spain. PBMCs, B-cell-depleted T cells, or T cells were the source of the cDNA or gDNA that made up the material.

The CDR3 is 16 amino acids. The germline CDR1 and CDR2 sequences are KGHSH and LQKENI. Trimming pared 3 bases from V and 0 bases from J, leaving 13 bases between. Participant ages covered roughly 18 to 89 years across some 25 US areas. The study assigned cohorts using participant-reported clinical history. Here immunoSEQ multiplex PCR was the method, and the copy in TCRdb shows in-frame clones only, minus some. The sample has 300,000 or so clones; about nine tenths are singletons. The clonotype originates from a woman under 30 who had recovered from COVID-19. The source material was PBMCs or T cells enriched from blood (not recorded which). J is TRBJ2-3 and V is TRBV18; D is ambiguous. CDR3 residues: CASSPLLGASTDTQYF. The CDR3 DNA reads TGTGCCAGCTCACCGCTGCTCGGAGCTAGCACAGATACGCAGTATTTT.